The 15 T cell receptor beta chains reported below all come from one sample, sequenced in a study of identical twins. TCRdb fed the 5' RACE reads into MiXCR, producing one record per CDR3 protein. The sample gives 450,000 to 600,000 distinct CDR3 sequences, about 22% of which show up once; 0.48% is in the top ten. The same sample was also studied in work on yellow fever vaccine responses in identical twins.

The specimen was CD4+ T cells sorted from blood. The receptors derive from a woman under 30 in good health.

This clonotype was seen more than once but under ten times. This rearrangement joins TRBV12-5 to TRBJ2-1; 11 nucleotides line up with TRBD2. The V and J ends lost 6 bases and 6 bases, in that order; junction bases with no gene match: 10. In germline, CDR1 is LGHNT, CDR2 FRNRAP. The CDR3 is made up of 16 amino acids. The CDR3 loop reads CASGSQLAGGGNEQFF. The CDR3 bases are TGTGCTAGTGGCTCCCAGCTAGCGGGAGGTGGCAATGAGCAGTTCTTC.

The rearrangement links TRBV5-1 to TRBJ2-7, with TRBD1 matching over 10 bases. The CDR3 totals 18 residues. Trimming cost V 4 bases and J 0 bases; bases outside gene matches: 13. CDR1 is SGHRS, CDR2 YFSETQ, per germline. The CDR3 DNA reads as TGCGCCAGCAGCATATACGGGACAGGGGACAAAAGCTCCTACGAGCAGTACGTC. This sequence encodes CASSIYGTGDKSSYEQYV.

The sample holds one count of this clonotype. V gene TRBV12-3 or TRBV12-4 combines with J gene TRBJ2-2; D possibly corresponds to TRBD1 (6 bases). This CDR3 region has 14 residues. Between the trimmed V and J ends, which lost 8 bases and 1 base, there was a span of 11 bases. Written as DNA, the CDR3 is TGTGCCAGCGCATTACAGGGGAACACCGGGGAGCTGTTTTTT. Protein: CASALQGNTGELFF.

The chain combines TRBV12-3 or TRBV12-4 with TRBJ2-5; 10 bases agree with TRBD2. V shed 6 bases, J shed 1 base, and the junction held 8 bases outside the gene matches. This CDR3 spans 16 amino acids. CDR3 sequence: CASRFRTSGVQETQYF. The DNA of the CDR3 is TGTGCCAGCAGATTCCGGACTAGCGGAGTCCAAGAGACCCAGTACTTC.

The chain combines TRBV6-5 with TRBJ2-6, with a tentative D call TRBD1 (6 bases). V gave up 0 bases and J gave up 0 bases, with 6 bases separating them. The CDR3 totals 16 residues. CDR1 is MNHEY and CDR2 is SVGAGI in the germline V gene. CDR3 loop: CASSYSGASGANVLTF. The CDR3 bases are TGTGCCAGCAGTTACTCGGGGGCCTCTGGGGCCAACGTCCTGACTTTC.

This clonotype was detected only a few times. CDR3: CASTLGPSYEQYF. In DNA, the CDR3 is TGTGCCAGCACCCTAGGCCCGTCCTACGAGCAGTACTTC. V usage is TRBV12-3 or TRBV12-4 and J usage is TRBJ2-7, with D uncertain. The CDR3 runs 13 residues. V was trimmed by 7 bases and J by 1 base, leaving 11 bases between them.

This clonotype was counted between two and nine times. V gene TRBV18 combines with J gene TRBJ2-5; no firm D call. Trimming shortened V by 3 bases and J by 3 bases, and 11 bases separated the two germline ends. The V gene's germline CDR1 is KGHSH and CDR2 LQKENI. The CDR3 runs 14 residues. CDR3 region: CASSPRRSEETQYF. Written as DNA, the CDR3 is TGTGCCAGCTCACCCCGACGGAGTGAAGAGACCCAGTACTTC.

This chain links TRBV12-3 or TRBV12-4 with TRBJ1-2; tentative D call: TRBD1 (6 bases). The CDR3 contains 14 residues. The V end was cut by 6 bases, the J end by 4 bases, with 15 bases between. CDR3 sequence reads: CASRRDTLSYGYTF. The CDR3 coding sequence is TGTGCCAGCAGAAGGGACACTCTTTCCTATGGCTACACCTTC.

This clonotype appeared a few times. This chain uses TRBV19 with TRBJ2-3; 8 nucleotides line up with TRBD1. J lost 3 bases, V lost 8 bases, and 10 bases had no gene match. Germline V CDR1 and CDR2: LNHDA, SQIVND (reference sequence). The CDR3 extends over 15 amino acids. The CDR3 here is CASERSGGRTDTQYF. CDR3 nucleotide sequence: TGTGCCAGTGAGCGGTCAGGGGGCAGGACAGATACGCAGTATTTT.

The sample holds a few counts of this clonotype. The V gene is TRBV18, the J gene TRBJ2-1; 7 bases fit TRBD2. V lost 3 bases and J lost 6; bases outside the gene matches: 11. The CDR3 is 16 amino acids. CDR1 and CDR2 (germline): KGHSH, LQKENI. The CDR3 sequence is CASSPLPGLRGNEQFF. The CDR3 nucleotides are TGTGCCAGCTCACCTCTACCGGGACTAAGAGGCAATGAGCAGTTCTTC.

This chain uses TRBV10-3 with TRBJ2-7, with D tentatively TRBD1 (6 bases). Germline V gene sequence: CDR1 ENHRY, CDR2 SYGVKD. Trimming cost V 3 bases and J 3 bases, with 6 bases left between them. CDR3 length: 12 residues. The CDR3 coding sequence is TGTGCCATCAGTGACAGGGGCTACGAGCAGTACGTC. It codes for CAISDRGYEQYV.

The J gene is TRBJ2-1, the V gene TRBV11-3; perhaps D is TRBD1 or TRBD2 (6 bases each). This CDR3 has 14 amino acids. Germline assignment: CDR1 SGHNT and CDR2 YENEEA. Between the trimmed V and J ends, which lost 7 bases and 3 bases, there was a span of 13 bases. CDR3 amino acids: CASKSGGGYNEQFF. CDR3 coding DNA: TGTGCCAGCAAGAGCGGAGGGGGCTACAATGAGCAGTTCTTC.

This clonotype occurred a few times. The rearrangement joins TRBV4-1 to TRBJ2-2; no clear D. Germline V gene lookup returns CDR1 MGHRA and CDR2 YSYEKL. V shed 4 bases and J shed 0 bases, with 12 bases lying between them. This CDR3 comprises 16 residues. DNA for the CDR3: TGCGCCAGCAGCCCCCTACTACTCCCGAACACCGGGGAGCTGTTTTTT. Translating it yields CASSPLLLPNTGELFF.

The chain carries TRBV20-1 and TRBJ2-2; 7 bases line up with TRBD2. The CDR3 is 15 residues long. After removal of 0 bases from V and 5 bases from J, the junction contained 6 bases not matched to a gene. CDR1 is DFQATT and CDR2 is SNEGSKA in the germline V gene (reference sequence). The CDR3 loop reads CSARDPAGFTGELFF. The CDR3 bases are TGCAGTGCTAGAGATCCAGCGGGGTTTACCGGGGAGCTGTTTTTT.

This sequence joins TRBV4-1 and TRBJ2-1; D uncertain. Germline V CDR1 and CDR2: MGHRA, YSYEKL. V was cut by 0 bases and J by 0 bases, with 9 bases left in between. This CDR3 is built from 16 residues. Here the CDR3 reads CASSQDRSTSYNEQFF. The CDR3 DNA reads as TGCGCCAGCAGCCAAGATAGGTCTACCTCCTACAATGAGCAGTTCTTC.